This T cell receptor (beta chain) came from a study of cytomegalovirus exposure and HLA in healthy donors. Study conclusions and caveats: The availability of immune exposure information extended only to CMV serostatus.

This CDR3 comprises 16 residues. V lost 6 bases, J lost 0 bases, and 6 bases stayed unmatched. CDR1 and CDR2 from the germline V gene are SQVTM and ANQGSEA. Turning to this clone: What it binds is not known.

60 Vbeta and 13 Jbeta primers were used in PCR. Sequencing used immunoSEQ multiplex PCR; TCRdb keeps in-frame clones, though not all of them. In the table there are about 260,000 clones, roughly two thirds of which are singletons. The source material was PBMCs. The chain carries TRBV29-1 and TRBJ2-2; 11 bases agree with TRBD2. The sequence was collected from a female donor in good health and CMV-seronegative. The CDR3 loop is CSVAGLAGANTGELFF. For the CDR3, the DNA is TGCAGCGTCGCAGGACTAGCGGGCGCGAACACCGGGGAGCTGTTTTTT.